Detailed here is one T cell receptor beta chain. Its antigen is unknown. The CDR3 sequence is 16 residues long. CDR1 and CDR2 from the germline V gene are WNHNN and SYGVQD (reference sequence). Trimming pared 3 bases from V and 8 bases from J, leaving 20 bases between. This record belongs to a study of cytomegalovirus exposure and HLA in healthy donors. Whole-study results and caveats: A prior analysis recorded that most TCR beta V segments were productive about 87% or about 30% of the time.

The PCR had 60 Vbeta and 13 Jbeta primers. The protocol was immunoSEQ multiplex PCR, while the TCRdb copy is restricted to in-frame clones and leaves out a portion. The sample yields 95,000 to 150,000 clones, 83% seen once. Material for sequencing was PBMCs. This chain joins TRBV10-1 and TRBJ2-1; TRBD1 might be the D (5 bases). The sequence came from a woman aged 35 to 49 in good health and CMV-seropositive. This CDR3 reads CASSESGQGISDEQFF. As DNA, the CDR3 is TGCGCCAGCAGTGAATCAGGTCAGGGAATTAGTGATGAGCAGTTCTTC.